This T cell receptor (beta chain) derives from a study of shared clonotypes between healthy human individuals. The V gene's germline CDR1 is MNHEY and CDR2 SMNVEV (reference sequence). The germline V and J ends were trimmed by 6 bases and 2 bases, with 17 bases remaining between them. The CDR3 spans 15 residues. The deep-level immunoSEQ assay was used. The method was immunoSEQ multiplex PCR; TCRdb's version includes in-frame clones alone and lacks a portion of them. There are about 1.1 million clones in the sample; roughly 74% occur only once, and around 0.6% lies in the top ten. The receptor comes from a man aged 18 to 35 in good health. Some clones in this sample may be carry-over from other donors' samples. Sequenced material: memory CD4+ T cells from PBMCs. Described subset: CD45RA-negative fraction. V and J are TRBV27 and TRBJ2-7; D is perhaps TRBD1 (7 bases). The DNA of the CDR3 is TGTGCCAGCAGCCCTCGGAGGGACAGAGCCTACGAGCAGTACTTC. This translates into CASSPRRDRAYEQYF.